This record covers a single T cell receptor beta chain. Its antigen is as yet unknown. The data derive from a study of monozygotic twins with inflammatory bowel disease. General observations from the study: Telling apart the different T cell subtypes was not possible. Perhaps reflecting limited power, concordant and discordant twins did not differ in repertoire similarity.

This CDR3 has 15 residues. Germline V gene sequence: CDR1 MNHEY, CDR2 SMNVEV (reference sequence). Each UMI harboured a 6-nucleotide sample barcode and was appended via template switching. TCRdb re-called the 5' RACE reads and shows each CDR3 protein once, DNA omitted. This repertoire includes 440,000 or so distinct CDR3 sequences. Sequences were obtained from blood. The rearrangement uses TRBV27 and TRBJ1-3. This receptor was obtained from a human donor with ulcerative colitis or Crohn's disease, or a healthy co-twin of an affected twin (not recorded which). This chain's CDR3 is CASSLSGRVGDTIYF.